Listed below are T cell receptor beta chains from one sample, sequenced in a study of CD8 T cells in ankylosing spondylitis. TCRdb recomputed calls from the 5' RACE reads with MiXCR, one row per CDR3 protein. The sample has under 950,000 distinct CDR3 sequences; under 20% are singletons. Specimen: blood, either unsorted or a sorted T cell fraction (not recorded which). The origin of the receptors is a male donor with ankylosing spondylitis. The CDR3 runs from the conserved cysteine through the conserved F or W. The order of the fields is clone size, J gene, D gene, V gene, CDR3 protein, CDR3 DNA. A D gene is named only where the DNA matches it firmly. Only part of the rows carry a size: once, few, many, or a class if the clone is expanded.

-	TRBJ1-4	TRBD1	TRBV6-2/TRBV6-3	CASSYRDSASLLFF	TGTGCCAGCAGCTACCGGGACAGCGCTAGCTTACTGTTTTTT
-	TRBJ2-1	-	TRBV4-1	CASSPVDRYNEQFF	TGCGCCAGCAGCCCTGTGGACCGATACAATGAGCAGTTCTTC
-	TRBJ2-3	TRBD2	TRBV20-1	CSARTSGFTDTQYF	TGCAGTGCCAGAACTAGCGGCTTCACAGATACGCAGTATTTT
-	TRBJ2-7	-	TRBV10-3	CAISEEASYEQYF	TGTGCCATCAGTGAGGAAGCCTCCTACGAGCAGTACTTC
-	TRBJ1-2	-	TRBV27	CATSFRAGYGYTF	TGTGCCACCTCTTTCAGGGCGGGCTATGGCTACACCTTC
few	TRBJ2-7	-	TRBV3-1	CASSQVRRSSYEQYF	TGTGCCAGCAGCCAAGTGAGGAGAAGCTCCTACGAGCAGTACTTC
few	TRBJ2-3	-	TRBV11-2	CASSRSGQPSTDTQYF	TGTGCCAGCAGCCGAAGTGGCCAGCCCTCCACAGATACGCAGTATTTT
-	TRBJ2-5	TRBD2	TRBV6-2/TRBV6-3	CASSYTSGDFQETQYF	TGTGCCAGCAGTTACACAAGCGGGGACTTCCAAGAGACCCAGTACTTC
few	TRBJ2-2	-	TRBV6-2/TRBV6-3	CASSYLWVTGELFF	TGTGCCAGCAGTTATCTGTGGGTTACCGGGGAGCTGTTTTTT
few	TRBJ1-2	TRBD1	TRBV2	CASSPPSDRGGGYTF	TGTGCCAGCAGTCCTCCCTCGGACAGGGGTGGTGGCTACACCTTC
few	TRBJ2-7	TRBD2	TRBV28	CASSSTLTSAHYEQYF	TGTGCCAGCAGTTCAACGTTGACTAGCGCGCACTACGAGCAGTACTTC